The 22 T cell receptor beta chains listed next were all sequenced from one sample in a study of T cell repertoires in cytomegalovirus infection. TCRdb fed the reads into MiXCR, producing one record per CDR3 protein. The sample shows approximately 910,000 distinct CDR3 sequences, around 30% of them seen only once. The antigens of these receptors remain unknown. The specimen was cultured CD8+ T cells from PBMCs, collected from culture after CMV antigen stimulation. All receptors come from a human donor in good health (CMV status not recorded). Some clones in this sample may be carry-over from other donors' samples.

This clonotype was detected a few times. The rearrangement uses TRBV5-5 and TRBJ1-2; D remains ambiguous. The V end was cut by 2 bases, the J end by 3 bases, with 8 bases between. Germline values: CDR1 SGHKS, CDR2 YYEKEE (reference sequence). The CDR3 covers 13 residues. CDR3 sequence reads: CASSFDMDYGYTF. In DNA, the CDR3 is TGTGCCAGCAGCTTCGATATGGACTATGGCTACACCTTC.

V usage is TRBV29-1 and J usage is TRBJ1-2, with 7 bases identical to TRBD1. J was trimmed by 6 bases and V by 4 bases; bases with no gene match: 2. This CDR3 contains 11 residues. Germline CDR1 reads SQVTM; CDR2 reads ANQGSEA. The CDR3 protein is CSVGQGDGYTF. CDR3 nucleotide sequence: TGCAGCGTTGGGCAGGGGGATGGCTACACCTTC.

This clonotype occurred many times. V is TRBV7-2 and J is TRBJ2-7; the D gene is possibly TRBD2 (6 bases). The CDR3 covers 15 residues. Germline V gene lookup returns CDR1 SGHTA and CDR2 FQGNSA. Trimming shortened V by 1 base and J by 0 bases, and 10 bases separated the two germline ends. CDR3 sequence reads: CASSLGGTDSYEQYF. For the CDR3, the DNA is TGTGCCAGCAGCTTAGGGGGGACTGACTCCTACGAGCAGTACTTC.

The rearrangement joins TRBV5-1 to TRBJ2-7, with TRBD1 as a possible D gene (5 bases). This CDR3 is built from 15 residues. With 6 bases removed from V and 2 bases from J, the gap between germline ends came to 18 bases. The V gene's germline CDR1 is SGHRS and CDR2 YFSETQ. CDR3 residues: CASKISTGRPYEQYF. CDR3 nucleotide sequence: TGCGCCAGCAAGATCTCTACAGGCCGACCCTACGAGCAGTACTTC.

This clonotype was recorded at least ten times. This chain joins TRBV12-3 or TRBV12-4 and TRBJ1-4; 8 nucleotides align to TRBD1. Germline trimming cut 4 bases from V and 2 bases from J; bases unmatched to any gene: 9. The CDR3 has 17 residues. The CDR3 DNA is TGTGCCAGCAGTTCCCCTGGACAGGGTTGGACTAATGAAAAACTGTTTTTT. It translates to CASSSPGQGWTNEKLFF.

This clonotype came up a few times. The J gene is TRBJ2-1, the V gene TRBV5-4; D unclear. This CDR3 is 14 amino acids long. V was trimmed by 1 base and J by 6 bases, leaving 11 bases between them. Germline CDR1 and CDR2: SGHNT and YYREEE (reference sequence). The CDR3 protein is CASSLSGQANEQFF. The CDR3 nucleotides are TGTGCCAGCAGCTTGAGTGGTCAAGCCAATGAGCAGTTCTTC.

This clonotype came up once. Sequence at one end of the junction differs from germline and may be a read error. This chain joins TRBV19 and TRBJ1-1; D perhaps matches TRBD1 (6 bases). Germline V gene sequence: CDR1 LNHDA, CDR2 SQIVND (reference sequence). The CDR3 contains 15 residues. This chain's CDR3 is CVSSIGGSLETEAFF. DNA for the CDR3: TGTGTCAGTAGTATAGGGGGTTCTTTGGAAACTGAAGCTTTCTTT.

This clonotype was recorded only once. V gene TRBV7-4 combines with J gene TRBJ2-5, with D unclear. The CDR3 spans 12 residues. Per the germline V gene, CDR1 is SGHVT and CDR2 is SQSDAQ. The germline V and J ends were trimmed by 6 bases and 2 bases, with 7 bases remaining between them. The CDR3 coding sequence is TGTGCCAGCAGGGATATACAAGAGACCCAGTACTTC. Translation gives CASRDIQETQYF.

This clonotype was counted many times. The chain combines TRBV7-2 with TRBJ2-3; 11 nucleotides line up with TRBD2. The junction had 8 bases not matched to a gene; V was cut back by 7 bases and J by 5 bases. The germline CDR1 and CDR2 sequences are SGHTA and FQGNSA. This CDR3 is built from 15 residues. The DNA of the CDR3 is TGTGCCAGCACCCTTAGCGGGGGGGCCGGAGATACGCAGTATTTT. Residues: CASTLSGGAGDTQYF. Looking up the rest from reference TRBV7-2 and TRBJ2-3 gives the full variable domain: GAGVSQSPSNKVTEKGKDVELRCDPISGHTALYWYRQSLGQGLEFLIYFQGNSAPDKSGLPSDRFSAERTGGSVSTLTIQRTQQEDSAVYLCASTLSGGAGDTQYFGPGTRLTVL.

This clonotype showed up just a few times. This CDR3 reads CASSLVGQAVAYTF. The CDR3 DNA is TGTGCCAGCAGTTTAGTTGGACAGGCCGTGGCCTACACCTTC. V and J are TRBV27 and TRBJ1-2; TRBD1 matches at 7 bases. Germline lookup yields CDR1 MNHEY and CDR2 SMNVEV (reference sequence). Unmatched junction bases numbered 10, after V lost 2 bases and J lost 10 bases. The CDR3 extends over 14 amino acids.

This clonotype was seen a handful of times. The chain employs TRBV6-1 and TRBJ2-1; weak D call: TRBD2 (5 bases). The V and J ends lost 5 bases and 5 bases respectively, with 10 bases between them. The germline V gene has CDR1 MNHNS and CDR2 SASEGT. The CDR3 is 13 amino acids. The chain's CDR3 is CASSRTYDNEQFF. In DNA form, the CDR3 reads TGTGCCAGCAGTAGGACTTACGACAATGAGCAGTTCTTC.

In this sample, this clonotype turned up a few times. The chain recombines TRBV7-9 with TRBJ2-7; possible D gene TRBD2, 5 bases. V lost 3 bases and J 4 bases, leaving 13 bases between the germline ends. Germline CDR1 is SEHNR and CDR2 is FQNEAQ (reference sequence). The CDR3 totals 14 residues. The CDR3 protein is CASSLTHRGYEQYF. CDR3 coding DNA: TGTGCCAGCAGCTTGACACACCGGGGATACGAGCAGTACTTC. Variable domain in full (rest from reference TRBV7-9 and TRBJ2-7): DTGVSQNPRHKITKRGQNVTFRCDPISEHNRLYWYRQTLGQGPEFLTYFQNEAQLEKSRLLSDRFSAERPKGSFSTLEIQRTEQGDSAMYLCASSLTHRGYEQYFGPGTRLTVT.

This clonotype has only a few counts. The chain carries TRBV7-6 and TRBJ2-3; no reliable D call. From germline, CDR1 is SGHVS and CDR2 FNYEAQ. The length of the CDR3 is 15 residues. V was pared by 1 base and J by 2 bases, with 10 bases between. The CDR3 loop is CASSLGSWITDTQYF. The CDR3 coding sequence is TGTGCCAGCAGCTTAGGAAGCTGGATCACAGATACGCAGTATTTT.

CDR3 nucleotides: TGTGCCAGCAGCGTTCCGGGACAGGGCTACGAGCAGTACTTC. Translated: CASSVPGQGYEQYF. The chain joins TRBV7-6 to TRBJ2-7; 9 bases agree with TRBD1. The CDR3 length is 14 residues. Unmatched junction bases numbered 5, after V lost 5 bases and J lost 3 bases. Germline V gene sequence: CDR1 SGHVS, CDR2 FNYEAQ.

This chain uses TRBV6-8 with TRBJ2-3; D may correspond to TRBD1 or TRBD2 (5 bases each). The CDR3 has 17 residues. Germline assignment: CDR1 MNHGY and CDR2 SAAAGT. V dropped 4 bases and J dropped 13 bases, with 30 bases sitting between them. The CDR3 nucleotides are TGTGCCAGCAGTTTATATGGGATGGGCGGCCGGGGCAGCTCAGAGTATTTT. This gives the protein CASSLYGMGGRGSSEYF.

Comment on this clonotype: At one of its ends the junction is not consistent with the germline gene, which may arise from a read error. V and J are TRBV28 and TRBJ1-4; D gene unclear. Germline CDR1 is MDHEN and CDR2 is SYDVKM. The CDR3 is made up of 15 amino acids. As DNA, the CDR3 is TGTGCCAGCAGTTTTATCAATGAAAGAGAAGGAAAACTGCTTTTT. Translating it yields CASSFINEREGKLLF.

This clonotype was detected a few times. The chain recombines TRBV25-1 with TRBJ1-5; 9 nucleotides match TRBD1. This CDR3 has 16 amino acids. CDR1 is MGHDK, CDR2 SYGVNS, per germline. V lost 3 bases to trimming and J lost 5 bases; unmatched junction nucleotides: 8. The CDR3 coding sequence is TGTGCCAGCAGTGATGGGGGACAGGGCTTTGATCAGCCCCAGCATTTT. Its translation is CASSDGGQGFDQPQHF.

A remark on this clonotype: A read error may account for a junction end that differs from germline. As DNA, the CDR3 is TGCGCCAGCAGCCAAGATCTACTAGCGGGGTCCTACAATGAGCGGTTCTTC. Amino acids: CASSQDLLAGSYNERFF. V and J are TRBV4-1 and TRBJ2-1; 10 bases are a match to TRBD2. The length of the CDR3 is 17 residues. The germline gives CDR1 MGHRA, CDR2 YSYEKL.

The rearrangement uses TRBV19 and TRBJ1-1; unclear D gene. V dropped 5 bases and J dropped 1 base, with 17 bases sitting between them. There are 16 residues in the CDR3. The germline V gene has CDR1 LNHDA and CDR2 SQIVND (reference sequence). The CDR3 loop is CASSPRPGRWNTEAFF. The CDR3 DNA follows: TGTGCCAGTAGTCCCCGACCTGGGAGGTGGAACACTGAAGCTTTCTTT.

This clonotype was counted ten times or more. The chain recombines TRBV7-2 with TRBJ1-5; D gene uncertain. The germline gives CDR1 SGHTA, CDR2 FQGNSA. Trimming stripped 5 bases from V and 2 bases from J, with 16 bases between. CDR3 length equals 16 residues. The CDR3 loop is CASSPDWVRGNQPQHF. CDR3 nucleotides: TGTGCCAGCAGCCCTGACTGGGTTAGGGGCAATCAGCCCCAGCATTTT.

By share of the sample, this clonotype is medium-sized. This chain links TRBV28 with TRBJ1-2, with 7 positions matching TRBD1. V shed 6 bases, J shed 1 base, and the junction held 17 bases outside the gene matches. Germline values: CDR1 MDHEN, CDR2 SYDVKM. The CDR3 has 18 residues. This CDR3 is CASRSTGLWLQFNYGYTF. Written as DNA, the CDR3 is TGTGCCAGCAGATCGACAGGGCTATGGTTACAATTTAACTATGGCTACACCTTC.

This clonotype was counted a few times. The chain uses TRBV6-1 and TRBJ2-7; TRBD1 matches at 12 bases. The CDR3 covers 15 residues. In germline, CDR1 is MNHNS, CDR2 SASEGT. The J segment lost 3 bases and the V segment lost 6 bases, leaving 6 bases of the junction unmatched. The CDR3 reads CASRTGTGGHYEQYV. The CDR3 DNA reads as TGTGCCAGCAGAACCGGGACAGGGGGCCACTACGAGCAGTACGTC.